In its sample, the clone carrying this T cell receptor (beta chain) was seen a few times. V lost 3 bases to trimming and J lost 2 bases, with 10 bases between them. The CDR3 is made up of 14 amino acids. The V gene's germline CDR1 is KGHSH and CDR2 LQKENI. The entry originates in a study of blood T cell repertoires in COVID-19. On the study more broadly: Acute and convalescent COVID-19 samples came from the United States, Italy and Spain.

Some clones are missing from TCRdb's copy, which holds only in-frame ones; the method was immunoSEQ multiplex PCR. The sample yields about 210,000 clones, 92% seen once. The sequence was obtained from a young man with acute or convalescent COVID-19. The chain combines TRBV18 with TRBJ2-5; perhaps TRBD2 as D (5 bases). Material: peripheral blood. The CDR3, as DNA: TGTGCCAGCTCACCTTGGGAGCAGCAAGAGACCCAGTACTTC. Encoded protein: CASSPWEQQETQYF.